Described below is a single TCR beta chain sequence and its context. Its antigen remains unidentified. The sample belongs to a study of shared clonotypes between healthy human individuals. Findings and caveats of the study: Naive subsets, compared against memory subsets, generally had larger estimated richness values. For naive CD4 cells, around 5% of clonotypes were shared across a handful of donors.

Each subset's genomic DNA was shared equally among a number of immunoSEQ plates. Sequencing was performed with immunoSEQ multiplex PCR; in TCRdb, only in-frame clones are kept and a portion is missing. The data contain 950,000 to 1,100,000 clones, 60% to 80% of them singletons. Germline CDR1 MNHNS, CDR2 SASEGT. V was pared by 7 bases and J by 7 bases, with 6 bases of the junction left unmatched. This CDR3 contains 14 residues. This TCR was sampled from a man between 18 and 29 years old in good health. Input material: memory CD4+ T cells sorted from blood. Stated subset: CD45RA-negative fraction. The chain is built from TRBV6-1 and TRBJ2-5; TRBD2 matches at 13 bases. CDR3: CASMGLAGYWTQYF. As DNA, the CDR3 is TGTGCCAGCATGGGACTAGCGGGGTATTGGACCCAGTACTTC.